This TCR beta chain was captured in a study of T cell responses to AZD1222 COVID-19 vaccine. V lost 5 bases to trimming and J lost 0 bases, with 11 bases between them. The CDR3 is 15 amino acids. In germline, CDR1 is LNHDA, CDR2 SQIVND (reference sequence). Libraries were prepared by immunoSEQ multiplex PCR; TCRdb keeps only in-frame clonotypes and omits some of them. The table has 110,000 to 150,000 clones, 80% to 95% seen once. Sequenced here: peripheral blood, sampled on day 0 of AZD1222 vaccination. V usage is TRBV19 and J usage is TRBJ2-1; the D gene is possibly TRBD2 (5 bases). The TCR sequence derives from an adult in good health. This CDR3 reads CASSPSWSSYNEQFF. The CDR3 nucleotides are TGTGCCAGTAGTCCTAGCTGGAGCTCCTACAATGAGCAGTTCTTC.